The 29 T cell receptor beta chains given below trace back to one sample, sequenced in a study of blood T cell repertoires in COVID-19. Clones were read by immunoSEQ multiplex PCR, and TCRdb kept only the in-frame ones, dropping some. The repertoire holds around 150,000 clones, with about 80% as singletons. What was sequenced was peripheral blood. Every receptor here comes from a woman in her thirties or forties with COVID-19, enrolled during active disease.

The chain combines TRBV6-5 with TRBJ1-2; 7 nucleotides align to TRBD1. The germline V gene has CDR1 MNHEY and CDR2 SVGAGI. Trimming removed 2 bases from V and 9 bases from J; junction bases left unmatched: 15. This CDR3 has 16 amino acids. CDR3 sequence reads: CASSYGSFGGQSSYTF. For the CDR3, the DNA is TGTGCCAGCAGTTACGGGTCGTTCGGGGGACAGAGTAGCTACACCTTC.

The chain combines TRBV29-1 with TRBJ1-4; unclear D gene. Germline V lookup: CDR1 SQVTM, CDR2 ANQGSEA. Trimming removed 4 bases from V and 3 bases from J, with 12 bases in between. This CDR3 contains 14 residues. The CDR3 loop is CSVGRTGANEKLFF. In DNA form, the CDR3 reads TGCAGCGTTGGTAGGACCGGGGCTAATGAAAAACTGTTTTTT.

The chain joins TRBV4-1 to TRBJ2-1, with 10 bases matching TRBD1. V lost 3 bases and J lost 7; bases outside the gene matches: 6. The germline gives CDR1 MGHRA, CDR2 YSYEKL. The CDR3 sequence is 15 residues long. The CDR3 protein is CASSHAGDRGNEQFF. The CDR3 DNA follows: TGCGCCAGCAGCCATGCTGGGGACAGGGGAAATGAGCAGTTCTTC.

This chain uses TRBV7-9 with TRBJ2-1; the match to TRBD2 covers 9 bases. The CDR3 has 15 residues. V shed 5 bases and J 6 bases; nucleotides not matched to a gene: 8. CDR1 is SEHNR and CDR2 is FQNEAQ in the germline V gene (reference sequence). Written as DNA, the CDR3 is TGTGCCAGCAGCCCCACACTAGCGGGCAGCAATGAGCAGTTCTTC. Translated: CASSPTLAGSNEQFF.

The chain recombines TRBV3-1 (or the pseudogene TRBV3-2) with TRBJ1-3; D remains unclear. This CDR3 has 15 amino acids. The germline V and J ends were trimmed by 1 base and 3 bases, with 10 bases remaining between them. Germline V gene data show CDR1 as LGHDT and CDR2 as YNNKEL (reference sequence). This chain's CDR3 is CASSQGRASGNTIYF. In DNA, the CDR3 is TGTGCCAGCAGCCAAGGGAGGGCGAGTGGAAACACCATATATTTT.

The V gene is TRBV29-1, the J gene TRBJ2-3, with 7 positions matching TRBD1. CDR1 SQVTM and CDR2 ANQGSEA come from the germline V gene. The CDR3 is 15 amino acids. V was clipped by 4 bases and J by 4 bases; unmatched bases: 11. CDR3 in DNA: TGCAGCGTTGTCTCTCAGACAGACAGGGCAGATACGCAGTATTTT. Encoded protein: CSVVSQTDRADTQYF.

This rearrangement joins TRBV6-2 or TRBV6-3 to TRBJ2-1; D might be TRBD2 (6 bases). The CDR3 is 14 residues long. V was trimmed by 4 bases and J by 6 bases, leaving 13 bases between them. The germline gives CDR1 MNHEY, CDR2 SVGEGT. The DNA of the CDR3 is TGTGCCAGCAGTTTGACGGGAGTCGCCAATGAGCAGTTCTTC. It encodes CASSLTGVANEQFF.

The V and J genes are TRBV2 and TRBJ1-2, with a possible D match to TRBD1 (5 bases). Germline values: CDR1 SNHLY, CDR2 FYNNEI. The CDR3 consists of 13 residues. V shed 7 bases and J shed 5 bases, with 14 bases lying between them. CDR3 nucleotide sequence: TGTGCCAGCAACTCAGACAGTGATTATGGCTACACCTTC. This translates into CASNSDSDYGYTF.

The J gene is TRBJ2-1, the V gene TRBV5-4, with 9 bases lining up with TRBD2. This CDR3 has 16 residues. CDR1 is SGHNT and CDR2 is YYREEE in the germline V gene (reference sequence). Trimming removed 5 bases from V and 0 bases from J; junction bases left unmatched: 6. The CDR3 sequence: CASRLAGVSSYNEQFF. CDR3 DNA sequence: TGTGCCAGCAGATTAGCGGGGGTGAGCTCCTACAATGAGCAGTTCTTC.

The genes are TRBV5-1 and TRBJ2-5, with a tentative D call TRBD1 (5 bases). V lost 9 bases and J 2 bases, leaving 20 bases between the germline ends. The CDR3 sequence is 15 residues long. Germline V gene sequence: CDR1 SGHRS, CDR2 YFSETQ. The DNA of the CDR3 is TGCGCCACCTCCCCCGACAGACCTGGACAAGAGACCCAGTACTTC. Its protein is CATSPDRPGQETQYF. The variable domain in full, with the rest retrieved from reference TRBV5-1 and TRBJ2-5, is KAGVTQTPRYLIKTRGQQVTLSCSPISGHRSVSWYQQTPGQGLQFLFEYFSETQRNKGNFPGRFSGRQFSNSRSEMNVSTLELGDSALYLCATSPDRPGQETQYFGPGTRLLVL.

The CDR3 protein is CAISDQGGANVLTF. CDR3 nucleotide sequence: TGTGCCATCAGTGATCAGGGTGGGGCCAACGTCCTGACTTTC. The gene calls are TRBV10-3 and TRBJ2-6; a possible D gene is TRBD1 (5 bases). Germline V gene sequence: CDR1 ENHRY, CDR2 SYGVKD. The V end lost 3 bases, the J end lost 3 bases, and 6 bases lay between the germline ends. CDR3 length: 14 amino acids.

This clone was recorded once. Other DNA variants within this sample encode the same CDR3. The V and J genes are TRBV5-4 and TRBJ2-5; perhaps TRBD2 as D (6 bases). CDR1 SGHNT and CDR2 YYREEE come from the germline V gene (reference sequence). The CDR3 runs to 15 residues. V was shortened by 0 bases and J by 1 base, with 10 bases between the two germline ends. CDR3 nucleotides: TGTGCCAGCAGCTTGGATAGCGGACGCCAAGAGACCCAGTACTTC. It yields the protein CASSLDSGRQETQYF.

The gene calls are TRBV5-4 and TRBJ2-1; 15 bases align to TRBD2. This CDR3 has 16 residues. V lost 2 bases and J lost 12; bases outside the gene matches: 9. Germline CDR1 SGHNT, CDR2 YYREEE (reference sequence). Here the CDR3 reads CASSFGGTSGRRGQFF. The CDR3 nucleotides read TGTGCCAGCAGCTTTGGAGGGACTAGCGGGAGGAGGGGGCAGTTCTTC.

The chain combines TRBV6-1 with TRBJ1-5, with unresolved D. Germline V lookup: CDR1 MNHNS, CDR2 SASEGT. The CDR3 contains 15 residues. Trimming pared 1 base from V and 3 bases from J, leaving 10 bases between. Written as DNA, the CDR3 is TGTGCCAGCAGTGAAGGGGCCCCATTCAATCAGCCCCAGCATTTT. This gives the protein CASSEGAPFNQPQHF.

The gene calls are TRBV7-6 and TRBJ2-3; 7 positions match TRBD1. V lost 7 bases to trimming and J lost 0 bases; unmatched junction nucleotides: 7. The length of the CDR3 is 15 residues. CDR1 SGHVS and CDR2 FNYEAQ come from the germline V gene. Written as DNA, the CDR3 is TGTGCCAGCAATTTGGGGACAGCTAGCACAGATACGCAGTATTTT. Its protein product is CASNLGTASTDTQYF.

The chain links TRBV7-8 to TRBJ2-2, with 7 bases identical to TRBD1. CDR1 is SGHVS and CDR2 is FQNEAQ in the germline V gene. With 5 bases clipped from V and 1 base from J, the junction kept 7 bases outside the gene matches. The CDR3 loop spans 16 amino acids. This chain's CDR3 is CASSMYRGRNTGELFF. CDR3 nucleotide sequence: TGTGCCAGCAGCATGTACAGGGGAAGGAACACCGGGGAGCTGTTTTTT.

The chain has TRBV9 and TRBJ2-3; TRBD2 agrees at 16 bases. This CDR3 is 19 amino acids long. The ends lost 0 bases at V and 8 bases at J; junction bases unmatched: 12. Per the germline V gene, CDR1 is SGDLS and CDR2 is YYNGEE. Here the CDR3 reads CASSVDLPGLAGGPGTQYF. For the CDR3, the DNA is TGTGCCAGCAGCGTAGATCTCCCGGGACTAGCGGGGGGGCCGGGTACGCAGTATTTT.

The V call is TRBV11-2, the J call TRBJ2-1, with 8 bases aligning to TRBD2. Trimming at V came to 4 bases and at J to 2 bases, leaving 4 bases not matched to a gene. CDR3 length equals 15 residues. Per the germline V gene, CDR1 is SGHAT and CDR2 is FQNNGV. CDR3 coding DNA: TGTGCCAGCAGCTCCTTCGGGGGGGCCTACAATGAGCAGTTCTTC. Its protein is CASSSFGGAYNEQFF.

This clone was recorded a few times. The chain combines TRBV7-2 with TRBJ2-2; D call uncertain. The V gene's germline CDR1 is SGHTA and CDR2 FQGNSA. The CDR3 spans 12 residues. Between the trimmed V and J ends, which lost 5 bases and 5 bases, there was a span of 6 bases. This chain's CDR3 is CASSGRTGELFF. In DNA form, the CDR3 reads TGTGCCAGCAGCGGGCGAACCGGGGAGCTGTTTTTT.

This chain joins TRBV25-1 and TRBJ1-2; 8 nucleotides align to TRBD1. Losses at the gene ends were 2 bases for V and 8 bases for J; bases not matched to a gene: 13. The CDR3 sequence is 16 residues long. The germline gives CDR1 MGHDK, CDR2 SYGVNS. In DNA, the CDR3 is TGTGCCAGCAGTGAAATTGGCGGACAGGGTGCTGTCGGCTACACCTTC. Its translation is CASSEIGGQGAVGYTF.

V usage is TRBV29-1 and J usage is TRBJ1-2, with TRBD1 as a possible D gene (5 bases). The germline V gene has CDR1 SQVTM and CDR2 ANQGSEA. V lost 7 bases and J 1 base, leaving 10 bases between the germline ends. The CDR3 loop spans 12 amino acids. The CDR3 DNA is TGCAGCGGGGGGGACTTTAACTATGGCTACACCTTC. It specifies CSGGDFNYGYTF.

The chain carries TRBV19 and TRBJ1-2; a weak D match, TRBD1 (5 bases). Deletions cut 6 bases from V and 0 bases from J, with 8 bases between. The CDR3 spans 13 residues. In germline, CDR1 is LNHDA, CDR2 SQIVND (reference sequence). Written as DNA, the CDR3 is TGTGCCAGTAGAAGGACAACTAACTATGGCTACACCTTC. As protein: CASRRTTNYGYTF.

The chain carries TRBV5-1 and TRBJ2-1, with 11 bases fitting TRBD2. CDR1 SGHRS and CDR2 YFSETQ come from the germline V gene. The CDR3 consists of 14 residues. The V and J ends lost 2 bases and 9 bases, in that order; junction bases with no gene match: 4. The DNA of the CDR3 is TGCGCCAGCAGCTTCCTAGCGGGAGGTGGTGAGCAGTTCTTC. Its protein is CASSFLAGGGEQFF. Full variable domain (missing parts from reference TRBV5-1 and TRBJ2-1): KAGVTQTPRYLIKTRGQQVTLSCSPISGHRSVSWYQQTPGQGLQFLFEYFSETQRNKGNFPGRFSGRQFSNSRSEMNVSTLELGDSALYLCASSFLAGGGEQFFGPGTRLTVL.

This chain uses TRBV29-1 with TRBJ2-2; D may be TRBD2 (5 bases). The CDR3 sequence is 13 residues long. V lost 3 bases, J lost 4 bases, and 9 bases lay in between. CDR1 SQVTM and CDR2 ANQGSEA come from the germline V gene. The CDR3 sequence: CSVDEGSTGELFF. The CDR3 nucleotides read TGCAGCGTTGATGAGGGATCCACCGGGGAGCTGTTTTTT.

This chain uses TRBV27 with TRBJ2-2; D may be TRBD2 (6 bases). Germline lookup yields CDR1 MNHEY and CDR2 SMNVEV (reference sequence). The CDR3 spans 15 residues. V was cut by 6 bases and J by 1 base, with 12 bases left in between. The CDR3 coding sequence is TGTGCCAGCAGCCCGGGACTCCTGAACACCGGGGAGCTGTTTTTT. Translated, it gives CASSPGLLNTGELFF.

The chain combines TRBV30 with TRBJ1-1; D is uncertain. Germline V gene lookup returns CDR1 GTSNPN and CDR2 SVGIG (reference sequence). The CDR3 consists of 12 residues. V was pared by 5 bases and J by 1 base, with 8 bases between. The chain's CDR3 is CAWAGRNTEAFF. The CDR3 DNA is TGTGCCTGGGCCGGGAGGAACACTGAAGCTTTCTTT.

DNA of the CDR3: TGTGCCAGTAGTATAGGCTACACAGGGCCCCCCTACAATGAGCAGTTCTTC. This sequence encodes CASSIGYTGPPYNEQFF. This chain joins TRBV19 and TRBJ2-1; possibly TRBD1 for D (6 bases). The CDR3 is 17 amino acids. V dropped 1 base and J dropped 2 bases, with 15 bases sitting between them. Per the germline V gene, CDR1 is LNHDA and CDR2 is SQIVND (reference sequence).

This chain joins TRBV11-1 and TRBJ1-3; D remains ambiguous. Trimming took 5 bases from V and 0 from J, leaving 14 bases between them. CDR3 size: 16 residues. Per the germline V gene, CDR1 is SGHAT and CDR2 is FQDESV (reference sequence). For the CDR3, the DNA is TGTGCCAGCAGCGCAGACGGACTTAACTCTGGAAACACCATATATTTT. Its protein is CASSADGLNSGNTIYF. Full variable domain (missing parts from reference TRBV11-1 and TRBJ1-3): EAEVAQSPRYKITEKSQAVAFWCDPISGHATLYWYRQILGQGPELLVQFQDESVVDDSQLPKDRFSAERLKGVDSTLKIQPAELGDSAMYLCASSADGLNSGNTIYFGEGSWLTVV.

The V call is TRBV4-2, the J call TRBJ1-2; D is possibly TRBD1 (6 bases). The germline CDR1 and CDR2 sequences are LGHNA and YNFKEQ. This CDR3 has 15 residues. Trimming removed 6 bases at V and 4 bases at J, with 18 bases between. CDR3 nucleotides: TGTGCCAGCAGTCAGTACGCAGGGGCTACCTATGGCTACACCTTC. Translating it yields CASSQYAGATYGYTF.